These T cell receptor beta chains were read from a single sample in a study of T cells after yellow fever vaccination. TCRdb redid the calling of the 5' RACE reads with MiXCR, one entry per CDR3 protein. Found here are a few hundred thousand distinct CDR3 sequences, about 5.2% of them singletons; the top ten hold about 3.5%. The input for sequencing was CD4+ T cells sorted from PBMCs, taken on the day of the yellow fever booster vaccination. The receptors originated from a man younger than 30 who received the YFV17D yellow fever vaccine. Each CDR3 is given with its conserved first and last residue.

>TRBV7-3|TRBJ2-3
CASTTRTGFEDTQYF
>TRBV7-6|TRBJ1-1
CASSQDLNTEAFF
>TRBV11-3|TRBJ1-1
CASSTYRGTEAFF
>TRBV27|TRBJ2-1
CASSFPGALRNEQFF
>TRBV18|TRBJ2-5
CASSPPPGTGGETQYF
>TRBV6-6|TRBJ1-2
CASSYSQGAPYGYTF
>TRBV7-9|TRBJ2-1
CASSLAYGRVYNEQFF
>TRBV5-6|TRBJ1-1
CASSPLQGTGAFF
>TRBV5-1|TRBJ1-2
CASSLDKTNYGYTF
>TRBV7-9|TRBJ1-6
CASSFSQDSPLHF
>TRBV18|TRBJ2-4
CASSPPSQGAAKNIQYF
>TRBV9|TRBJ1-1
CASSVVAGGNTEAFF
>TRBV5-1|TRBJ2-4
CASSLGGLAKNIQYF
>TRBV27|TRBJ2-6
CASGSSGANVLTF
>TRBV12-3/TRBV12-4|TRBJ2-5
CASTVAGLETQYF
>TRBV4-1|TRBJ1-1
CASSQVGSPVGAFF
>TRBV7-2|TRBJ1-2
CASSLIAGDYGYTF
>TRBV12-3/TRBV12-4|TRBJ1-4
CASTGGPGATNEKLFF
>TRBV12-3/TRBV12-4|TRBJ1-2
CASSPRKTNYGYTF
>TRBV6-2/TRBV6-3|TRBJ1-1
CASSYGGGGDTEAFF
>TRBV5-1|TRBJ2-1
CASSFVEGEQFF
>TRBV18|TRBJ2-1
CASSPPPGNEQFF
>TRBV4-3|TRBJ2-5
CASSQNPGQGWETQYF
>TRBV4-3|TRBJ2-1
CASSQVSTGTEQFF
>TRBV4-1|TRBJ2-5
CASSHIGIPETQYF
>TRBV3-1|TRBJ2-3
CASRQLAGTSTDTQYF
>TRBV5-1|TRBJ2-2
CATQGTGNTGELFF
>TRBV7-2|TRBJ1-1
CASTDRGGTEAFF
>TRBV20-1|TRBJ2-3
CSAREAGSTDTQYF
>TRBV2|TRBJ1-2
CATKSPSAGANYGYTF
>TRBV12-3/TRBV12-4|TRBJ2-2
CASAGTGASGELFF
>TRBV29-1|TRBJ2-3
CSVYPQDSTDTQYF
>TRBV7-9|TRBJ2-5
CASSPRLAGEFQYF
>TRBV7-8|TRBJ2-6
CASSLNRRDTGANVLTF
>TRBV6-5|TRBJ2-7
CASTIGGGSYEQYF
>TRBV20-1|TRBJ2-1
CSAKTENEQFF
>TRBV6-6|TRBJ1-6
CASSYPNTALVHSPLHF
>TRBV10-3|TRBJ1-2
CATEAWGAYGYTF
>TRBV7-9|TRBJ2-1
CASSPRTEGSYNEQFF
>TRBV4-1|TRBJ1-2
CASRSVTGRPGYTF
>TRBV7-9|TRBJ1-3
CASSLVPKRNTIYF
>TRBV20-1|TRBJ1-5
CSARFLGTGNQPQHF
>TRBV7-2|TRBJ2-6
CASSPGLISGANVLTF
>TRBV12-3/TRBV12-4|TRBJ2-1
CASRGDNYNEQFF
>TRBV3-1|TRBJ2-7
CASSQGLAGTYEQYF
>TRBV29-1|TRBJ1-1
CSAAPTAMNTEAFF
>TRBV5-1|TRBJ2-7
CASSLDRGGLGGQYF
>TRBV12-3/TRBV12-4|TRBJ1-6
CASSPPDRSSYNSPLHF
>TRBV6-5|TRBJ1-1
CASSYLGEAFF
>TRBV29-1|TRBJ2-1
CSALAPGPIISKQFF
>TRBV14|TRBJ2-1
CASSQEHFYANEQFF